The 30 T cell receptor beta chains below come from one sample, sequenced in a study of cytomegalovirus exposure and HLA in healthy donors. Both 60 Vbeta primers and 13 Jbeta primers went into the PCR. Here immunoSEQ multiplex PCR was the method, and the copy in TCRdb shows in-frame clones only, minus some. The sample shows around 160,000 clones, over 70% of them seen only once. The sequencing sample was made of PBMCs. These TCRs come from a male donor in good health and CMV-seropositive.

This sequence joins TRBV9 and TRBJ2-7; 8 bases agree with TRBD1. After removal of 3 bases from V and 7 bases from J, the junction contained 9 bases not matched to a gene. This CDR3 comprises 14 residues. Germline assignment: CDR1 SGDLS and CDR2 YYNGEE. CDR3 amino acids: CASSANRQGREQYF. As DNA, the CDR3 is TGTGCCAGCAGCGCGAACCGACAGGGGAGAGAGCAGTACTTC.

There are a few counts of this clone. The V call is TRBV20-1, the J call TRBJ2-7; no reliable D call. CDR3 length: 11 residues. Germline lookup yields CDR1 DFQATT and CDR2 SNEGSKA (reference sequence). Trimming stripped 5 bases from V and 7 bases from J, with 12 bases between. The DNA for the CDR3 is TGCAGTGCTCCCCTGGCGCGGGAGCAGTACTTC. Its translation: CSAPLAREQYF.

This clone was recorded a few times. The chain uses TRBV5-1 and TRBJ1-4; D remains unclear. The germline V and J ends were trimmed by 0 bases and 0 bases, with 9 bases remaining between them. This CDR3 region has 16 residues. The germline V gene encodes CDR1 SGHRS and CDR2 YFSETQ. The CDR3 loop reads CASSLASGSTNEKLFF. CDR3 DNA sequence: TGCGCCAGCAGCTTGGCATCGGGTTCAACTAATGAAAAACTGTTTTTT.

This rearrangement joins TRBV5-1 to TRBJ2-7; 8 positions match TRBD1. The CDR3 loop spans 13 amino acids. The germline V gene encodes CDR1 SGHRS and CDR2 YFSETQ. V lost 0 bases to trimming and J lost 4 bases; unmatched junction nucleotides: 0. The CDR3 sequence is CASSLGTGYEQYF. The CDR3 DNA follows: TGCGCCAGCAGCTTGGGGACAGGGTACGAGCAGTACTTC.

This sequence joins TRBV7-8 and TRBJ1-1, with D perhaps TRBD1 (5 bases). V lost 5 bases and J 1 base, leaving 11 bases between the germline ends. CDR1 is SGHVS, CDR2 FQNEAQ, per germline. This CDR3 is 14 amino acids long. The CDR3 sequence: CASSPRTRNTEAFF. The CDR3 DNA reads TGTGCCAGCAGCCCACGGACACGGAACACTGAAGCTTTCTTT.

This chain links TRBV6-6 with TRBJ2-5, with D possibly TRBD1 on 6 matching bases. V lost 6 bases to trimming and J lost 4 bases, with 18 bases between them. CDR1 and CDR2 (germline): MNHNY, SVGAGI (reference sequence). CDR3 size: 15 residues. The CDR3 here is CASRGAGLVGETQYF. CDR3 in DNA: TGTGCCAGCAGGGGGGCGGGTTTGGTGGGAGAGACCCAGTACTTC.

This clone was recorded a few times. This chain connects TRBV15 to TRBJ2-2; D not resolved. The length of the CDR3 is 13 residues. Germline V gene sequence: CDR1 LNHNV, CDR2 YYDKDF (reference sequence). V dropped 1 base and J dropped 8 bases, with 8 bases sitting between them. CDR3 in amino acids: CATSRANIGELFF. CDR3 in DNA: TGTGCCACCAGCAGAGCGAACATAGGGGAGCTGTTTTTT.

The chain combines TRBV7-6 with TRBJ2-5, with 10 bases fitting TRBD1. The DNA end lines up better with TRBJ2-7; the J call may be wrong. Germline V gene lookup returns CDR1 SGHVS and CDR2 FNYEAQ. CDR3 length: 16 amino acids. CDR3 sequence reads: CASSLALQGQGSEQYF. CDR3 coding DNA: TGTGCCAGCAGCTTAGCGCTTCAGGGACAGGGGTCCGAGCAGTACTTC.

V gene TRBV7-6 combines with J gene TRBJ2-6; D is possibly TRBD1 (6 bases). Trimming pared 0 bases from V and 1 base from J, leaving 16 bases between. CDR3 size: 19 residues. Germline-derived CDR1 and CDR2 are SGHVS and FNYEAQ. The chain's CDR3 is CASSLASPLTGSGANVLTF. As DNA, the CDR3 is TGTGCCAGCAGCTTAGCTTCTCCCCTAACAGGGTCTGGGGCCAACGTCCTGACTTTC.

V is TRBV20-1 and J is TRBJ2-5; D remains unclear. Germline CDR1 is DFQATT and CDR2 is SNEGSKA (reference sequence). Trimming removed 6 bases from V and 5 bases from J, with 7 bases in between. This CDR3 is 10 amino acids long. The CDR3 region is CSALVETQYF. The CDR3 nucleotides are TGCAGTGCGCTAGTTGAGACCCAGTACTTC.

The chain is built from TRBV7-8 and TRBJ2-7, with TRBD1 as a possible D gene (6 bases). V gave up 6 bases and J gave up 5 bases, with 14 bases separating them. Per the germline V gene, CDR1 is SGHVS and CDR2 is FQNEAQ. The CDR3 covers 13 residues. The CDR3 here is CASSPLQGNEQYF. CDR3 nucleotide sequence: TGTGCCAGCAGTCCTTTACAGGGAAACGAGCAGTACTTC.

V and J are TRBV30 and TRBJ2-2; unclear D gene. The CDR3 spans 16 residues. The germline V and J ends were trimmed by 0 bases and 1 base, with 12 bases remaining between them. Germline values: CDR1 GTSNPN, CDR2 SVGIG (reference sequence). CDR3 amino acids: CAWSVSWSQNTGELFF. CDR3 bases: TGTGCCTGGAGTGTTAGCTGGAGCCAGAACACCGGGGAGCTGTTTTTT.

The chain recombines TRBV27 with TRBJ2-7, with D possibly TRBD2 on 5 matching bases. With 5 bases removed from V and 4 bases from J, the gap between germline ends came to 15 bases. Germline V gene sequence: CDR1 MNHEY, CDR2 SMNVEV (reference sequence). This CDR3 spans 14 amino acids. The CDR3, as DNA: TGTGCCAGCAGTCCGGGATCCAACAAATACGAGCAGTACTTC. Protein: CASSPGSNKYEQYF.

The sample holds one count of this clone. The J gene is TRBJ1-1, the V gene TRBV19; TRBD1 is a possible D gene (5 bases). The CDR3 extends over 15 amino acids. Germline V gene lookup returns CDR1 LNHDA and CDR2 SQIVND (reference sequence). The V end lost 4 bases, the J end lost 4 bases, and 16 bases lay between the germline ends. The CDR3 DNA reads TGTGCCAGTAGTAAAACCGGGGGGTCGGGCACTGAAGCTTTCTTT. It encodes CASSKTGGSGTEAFF.

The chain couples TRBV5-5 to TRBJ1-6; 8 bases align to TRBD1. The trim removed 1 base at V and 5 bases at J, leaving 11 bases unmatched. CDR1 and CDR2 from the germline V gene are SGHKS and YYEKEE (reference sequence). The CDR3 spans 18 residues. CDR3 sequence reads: CASSLRPDREINNSPLHF. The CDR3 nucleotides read TGTGCCAGCAGCTTGCGCCCGGACAGGGAGATCAATAATTCACCCCTCCACTTT.

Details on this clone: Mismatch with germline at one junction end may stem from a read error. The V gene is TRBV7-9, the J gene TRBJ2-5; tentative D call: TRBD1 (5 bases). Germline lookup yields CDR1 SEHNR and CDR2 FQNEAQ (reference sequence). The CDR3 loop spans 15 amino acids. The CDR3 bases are TGTGCCAGCAGCTTCTTGGGGCAGAATGTAGAGGCCCAGTACTTC. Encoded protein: CASSFLGQNVEAQYF.

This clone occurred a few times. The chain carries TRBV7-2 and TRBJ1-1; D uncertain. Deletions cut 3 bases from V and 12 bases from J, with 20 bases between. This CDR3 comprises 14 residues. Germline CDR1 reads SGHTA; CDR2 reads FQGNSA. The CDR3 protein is CASSLEGFNPRTFF. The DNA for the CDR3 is TGTGCCAGCAGCTTGGAGGGCTTTAACCCCCGGACTTTCTTT. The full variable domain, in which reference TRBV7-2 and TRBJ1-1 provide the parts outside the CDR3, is GAGVSQSPSNKVTEKGKDVELRCDPISGHTALYWYRQSLGQGLEFLIYFQGNSAPDKSGLPSDRFSAERTGGSVSTLTIQRTQQEDSAVYLCASSLEGFNPRTFFGQGTRLTVV.

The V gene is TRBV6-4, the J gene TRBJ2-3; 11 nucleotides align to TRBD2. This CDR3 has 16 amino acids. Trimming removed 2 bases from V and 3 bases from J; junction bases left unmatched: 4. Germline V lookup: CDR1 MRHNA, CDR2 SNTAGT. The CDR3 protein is CASSDGTSGDTDTQYF. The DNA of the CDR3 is TGTGCCAGCAGTGACGGGACTAGCGGAGATACAGATACGCAGTATTTT.

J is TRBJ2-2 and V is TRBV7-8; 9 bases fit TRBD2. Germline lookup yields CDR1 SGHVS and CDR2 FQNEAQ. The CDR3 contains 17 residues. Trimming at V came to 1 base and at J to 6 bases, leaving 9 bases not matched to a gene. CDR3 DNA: TGTGCCAGCAGCTTAGGTCTAGCGGGGTTAGCGGCCGGGGAGCTGTTTTTT. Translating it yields CASSLGLAGLAAGELFF.

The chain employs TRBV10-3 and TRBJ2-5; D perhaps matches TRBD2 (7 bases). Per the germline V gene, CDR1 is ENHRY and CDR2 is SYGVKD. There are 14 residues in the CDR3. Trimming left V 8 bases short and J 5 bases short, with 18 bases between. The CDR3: CAIPGGRGLETQYF. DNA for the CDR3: TGTGCCATCCCTGGGGGGCGGGGGCTGGAGACCCAGTACTTC.

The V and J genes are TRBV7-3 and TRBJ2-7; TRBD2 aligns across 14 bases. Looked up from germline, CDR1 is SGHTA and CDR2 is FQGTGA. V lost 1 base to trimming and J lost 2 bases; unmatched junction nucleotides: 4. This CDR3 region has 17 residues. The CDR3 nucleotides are TGTGCCAGCAGCTTAAGTGGGACTAGCGGGGGAGCCTACGAGCAGTACTTC. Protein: CASSLSGTSGGAYEQYF.

This chain's CDR3 is CASSLGDRGRKETQYF. CDR3 nucleotide sequence: TGTGCCAGCAGCTTAGGGGACAGGGGTAGGAAGGAGACCCAGTACTTC. V usage is TRBV7-9 and J usage is TRBJ2-5, with 10 positions matching TRBD1. V dropped 1 base and J dropped 5; count of bases not matched to a gene: 7. Germline V gene sequence: CDR1 SEHNR, CDR2 FQNEAQ (reference sequence). The CDR3 spans 16 residues.

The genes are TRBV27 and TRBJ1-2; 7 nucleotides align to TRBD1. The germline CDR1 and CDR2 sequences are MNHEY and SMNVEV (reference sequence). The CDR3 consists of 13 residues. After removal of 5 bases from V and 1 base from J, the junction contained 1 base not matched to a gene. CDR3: CASSTGVNYGYTF. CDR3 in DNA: TGTGCCAGCAGTACAGGGGTTAACTATGGCTACACCTTC.

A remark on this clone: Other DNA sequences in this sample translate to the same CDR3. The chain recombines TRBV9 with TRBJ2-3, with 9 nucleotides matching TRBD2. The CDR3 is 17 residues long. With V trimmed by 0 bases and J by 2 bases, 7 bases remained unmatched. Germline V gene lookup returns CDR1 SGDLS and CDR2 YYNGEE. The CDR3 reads CASSVGGGGGVTDTQYF. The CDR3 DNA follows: TGTGCCAGCAGCGTAGGGGGCGGCGGGGGGGTCACAGATACGCAGTATTTT.

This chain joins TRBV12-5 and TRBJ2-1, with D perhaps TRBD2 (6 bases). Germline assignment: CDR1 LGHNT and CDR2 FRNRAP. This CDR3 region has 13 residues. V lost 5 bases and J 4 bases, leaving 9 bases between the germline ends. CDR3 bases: TGTGCTAGTGGTCACGGGGGTTACAATGAGCAGTTCTTC. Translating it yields CASGHGGYNEQFF.

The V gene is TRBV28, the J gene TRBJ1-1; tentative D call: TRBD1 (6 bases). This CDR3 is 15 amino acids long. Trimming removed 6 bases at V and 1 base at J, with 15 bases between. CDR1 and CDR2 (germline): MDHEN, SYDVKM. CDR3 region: CASRKTGTRNTEAFF. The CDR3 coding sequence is TGTGCCAGCAGAAAGACCGGGACACGGAACACTGAAGCTTTCTTT.

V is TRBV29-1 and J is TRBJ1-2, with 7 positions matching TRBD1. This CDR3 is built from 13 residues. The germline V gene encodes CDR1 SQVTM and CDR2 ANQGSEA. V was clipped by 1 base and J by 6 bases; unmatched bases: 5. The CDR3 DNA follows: TGCAGCGTTGAAGCTGCGCAGGGGGATGGCTACACCTTC. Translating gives CSVEAAQGDGYTF.

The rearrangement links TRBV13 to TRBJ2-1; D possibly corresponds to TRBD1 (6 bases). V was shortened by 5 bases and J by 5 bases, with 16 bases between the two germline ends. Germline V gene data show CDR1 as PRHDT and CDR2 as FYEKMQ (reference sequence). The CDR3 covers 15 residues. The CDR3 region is CASSPSKQGNNEQFF. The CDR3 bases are TGTGCCAGCAGCCCCTCGAAACAGGGAAACAATGAGCAGTTCTTC.

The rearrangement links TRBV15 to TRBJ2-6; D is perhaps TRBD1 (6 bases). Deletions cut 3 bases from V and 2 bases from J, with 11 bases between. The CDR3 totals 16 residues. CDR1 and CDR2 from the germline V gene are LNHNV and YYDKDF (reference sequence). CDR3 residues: CATSSLTGTGANVLTF. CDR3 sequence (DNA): TGTGCCACCAGCAGTCTCACAGGGACTGGGGCCAACGTCCTGACTTTC.

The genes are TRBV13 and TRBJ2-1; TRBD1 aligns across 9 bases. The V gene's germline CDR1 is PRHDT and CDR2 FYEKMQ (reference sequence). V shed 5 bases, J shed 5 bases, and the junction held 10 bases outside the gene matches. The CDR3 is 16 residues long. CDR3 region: CASSPIRQGGHNEQFF. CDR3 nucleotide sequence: TGTGCCAGCAGCCCCATCCGACAGGGGGGCCACAATGAGCAGTTCTTC.